This entry lists 8 T cell receptor beta chains sequenced from one sample in a study of blood T cell repertoires in COVID-19. Profiling relied on immunoSEQ multiplex PCR, and the TCRdb table lists in-frame clones only, not all of them. The sample carries about 140,000 clones, roughly 80% recorded once. Sequenced sample: peripheral blood. The receptors here all came from a man between 65 and 79 years old who had recovered from COVID-19.

The chain has TRBV10-1 and TRBJ2-6; 7 bases match TRBD1. The CDR3 runs 15 residues. J lost 2 bases, V lost 3 bases, and 1 base had no gene match. Germline assignment: CDR1 WNHNN and CDR2 SYGVQD (reference sequence). CDR3 sequence (DNA): TGCGCCAGCAGTGATCAGGGGGCTGGGGCCAACGTCCTGACTTTC. It encodes CASSDQGAGANVLTF.

This rearrangement joins TRBV25-1 to TRBJ2-3; D is possibly TRBD1 (6 bases). Germline lookup yields CDR1 MGHDK and CDR2 SYGVNS. V was pared by 7 bases and J by 6 bases, with 14 bases between. The CDR3 sequence is 13 residues long. The CDR3 nucleotides are TGTGCCAGCACCAACTTTCAGGGGGATACGCAGTATTTT. It specifies CASTNFQGDTQYF.

V usage is TRBV5-6 and J usage is TRBJ1-6, with 7 bases that match TRBD1. In germline, CDR1 is SGHDT, CDR2 YYEEEE. The CDR3 extends over 15 amino acids. V lost 4 bases, J lost 6 bases, and 7 bases stayed unmatched. The CDR3 DNA is TGTGCCAGCAGCCCGTTGACAGGGATTAATTCACCCCTCCACTTT. This codes for CASSPLTGINSPLHF.

V and J are TRBV27 and TRBJ2-5; TRBD2 agrees at 7 bases. V was clipped by 6 bases and J by 2 bases; unmatched bases: 9. This CDR3 comprises 15 residues. Germline V gene sequence: CDR1 MNHEY, CDR2 SMNVEV (reference sequence). The CDR3, as DNA: TGTGCCAGCAGCCAATACCCGGGACTACAAGAGACCCAGTACTTC. Translated: CASSQYPGLQETQYF.

The chain links TRBV7-9 to TRBJ2-5; no firm D call. V dropped 1 base and J dropped 5 bases, with 14 bases sitting between them. The germline V gene encodes CDR1 SEHNR and CDR2 FQNEAQ (reference sequence). This CDR3 region has 15 residues. The CDR3 reads CASSLGGLGVETQYF. DNA for the CDR3: TGTGCCAGCAGCTTAGGAGGCCTCGGCGTTGAGACCCAGTACTTC. Full variable domain (remainder filled in from reference TRBV7-9 and TRBJ2-5): DTGVSQNPRHKITKRGQNVTFRCDPISEHNRLYWYRQTLGQGPEFLTYFQNEAQLEKSRLLSDRFSAERPKGSFSTLEIQRTEQGDSAMYLCASSLGGLGVETQYFGPGTRLLVL.

V usage is TRBV6-5 and J usage is TRBJ1-5; D may be TRBD1 (5 bases). The germline V and J ends were trimmed by 8 bases and 5 bases, with 16 bases remaining between them. This CDR3 is built from 14 residues. Germline V gives CDR1 MNHEY, CDR2 SVGAGI. CDR3 bases: TGTGCCAGCGGTTGGGCAGGGATGGATCAGCCCCAGCATTTT. Its protein product is CASGWAGMDQPQHF.

The chain employs TRBV19 and TRBJ2-1; 13 bases fit TRBD2. The germline CDR1 and CDR2 sequences are LNHDA and SQIVND (reference sequence). This CDR3 spans 18 amino acids. V shed 6 bases, J shed 6 bases, and the junction held 14 bases outside the gene matches. The CDR3 sequence: CASRGGGLAGTGANEQFF. In DNA form, the CDR3 reads TGTGCCAGTAGGGGCGGGGGACTAGCGGGGACTGGCGCCAATGAGCAGTTCTTC.

V and J are TRBV9 and TRBJ2-1, with 13 bases matching TRBD2. The CDR3 contains 15 residues. Germline CDR1 and CDR2: SGDLS and YYNGEE. Trimming cost V 5 bases and J 7 bases; bases outside gene matches: 6. The CDR3 spells CASSATSGRWNEQFF. For the CDR3, the DNA is TGTGCCAGCAGTGCGACTAGCGGGAGGTGGAATGAGCAGTTCTTC.